The 13 T cell receptor beta chains presented below share a single source sample, sequenced in a study of T-cell memory formation after mild COVID-19. MiXCR, run by TCRdb on the 5' RACE reads, gives a single entry per CDR3 protein. The repertoire holds around 160,000 distinct CDR3 sequences, with around a tenth as singletons. Material: PBMCs or a T cell subset sorted from them (not recorded which). The receptors come from a man younger than 30 who had mild COVID-19 (a few samples of this study predate the infection). Cell type and time point are not known.

This chain joins TRBV7-2 and TRBJ2-2; either TRBD1 or TRBD2 may supply D (6 bases each). The germline V gene encodes CDR1 SGHTA and CDR2 FQGNSA. Trimming removed 3 bases at V and 5 bases at J, with 16 bases between. CDR3 size: 16 residues. CDR3 coding DNA: TGTGCCAGCAGCTTGACGGGGGCGAGTCAGACCGGGGAGCTGTTTTTT. Encoded protein: CASSLTGASQTGELFF. The whole variable domain, remainder taken from reference TRBV7-2 and TRBJ2-2, is GAGVSQSPSNKVTEKGKDVELRCDPISGHTALYWYRQSLGQGLEFLIYFQGNSAPDKSGLPSDRFSAERTGGSVSTLTIQRTQQEDSAVYLCASSLTGASQTGELFFGEGSRLTVL.

This clonotype was found a few times. The chain combines TRBV10-3 with TRBJ1-4; D uncertain. The CDR3 sequence is 8 residues long. CDR1 is ENHRY and CDR2 is SYGVKD in the germline V gene. Between the trimmed V and J ends, which lost 10 bases and 8 bases, there was a span of 2 bases. The chain's CDR3 is CATEKLFF. The DNA of the CDR3 is TGTGCCACAGAAAAACTGTTTTTT.

Only a few counts were recorded for this clonotype. The V gene is TRBV2, the J gene TRBJ1-1; D is undetermined. V was clipped by 7 bases and J by 2 bases, with 11 bases between them. Germline V gene sequence: CDR1 SNHLY, CDR2 FYNNEI. The CDR3 is 13 residues long. The CDR3 nucleotides read TGTGCCAGCAAGGCCCAACCTAACACTGAAGCTTTCTTT. Translating it yields CASKAQPNTEAFF.

This clonotype was detected a few times. This may arise from a read error, as a much more abundant clone is one base away. The V gene is TRBV7-9, the J gene TRBJ2-7; D not certain. There are 14 residues in the CDR3. Germline CDR1 reads SEHNR; CDR2 reads FQNEAQ (reference sequence). The V end was cut by 5 bases, the J end by 0 bases, with 11 bases between. This chain's CDR3 is CASSLQWSSYEQYF. The CDR3, as DNA: TGTGCCAGCAGCCTACAGTGGAGCTCCTACGAGCAGTACTTC.

This clonotype was counted at least ten times. The chain couples TRBV7-2 to TRBJ2-3; D gene unclear. The germline V and J ends were trimmed by 3 bases and 2 bases, with 3 bases remaining between them. The length of the CDR3 is 12 residues. Germline V CDR1 and CDR2: SGHTA, FQGNSA. The chain's CDR3 is CASSFYTDTQYF. CDR3 DNA: TGTGCCAGCAGCTTTTACACAGATACGCAGTATTTT.

This clonotype was detected a few times. CDR3 amino acids: CASSQFIGHLGGYGYTF. CDR3 bases: TGTGCCAGCAGCCAATTTATAGGGCACCTGGGGGGCTATGGCTACACCTTC. This sequence joins TRBV3-1 and TRBJ1-2; D might be TRBD1 (5 bases). With 2 bases removed from V and 4 bases from J, the gap between germline ends came to 20 bases. Germline CDR1 reads LGHDT; CDR2 reads YNNKEL (reference sequence). The CDR3 length is 17 residues.

This clonotype was seen more than once but under ten times. In DNA, the CDR3 is TGTGCCAGCAGCCAAGGGCTAGCGACGGAGGAGACCCAGTACTTC. This gives the protein CASSQGLATEETQYF. This chain links TRBV4-2 with TRBJ2-5; a possible D gene is TRBD2 (6 bases). The germline gives CDR1 LGHNA, CDR2 YNFKEQ. This CDR3 has 15 amino acids. The V gene lost 1 base and the J gene lost 5 bases, with 14 bases spanning the gap.

The chain uses TRBV5-1 and TRBJ2-5; TRBD2 might be the D (5 bases). This CDR3 spans 13 amino acids. V was trimmed by 7 bases and J by 4 bases, leaving 14 bases between them. In germline, CDR1 is SGHRS, CDR2 YFSETQ. The CDR3, as DNA: TGCGCCAGCTCTGAGGGAAGAAGAGAGACCCAGTACTTC. Translating gives CASSEGRRETQYF.

The CDR3 here is CASSATGAEQYV. The CDR3 DNA reads as TGTGCCAGCAGCGCGACAGGGGCCGAGCAGTACGTC. This rearrangement joins TRBV12-3 or TRBV12-4 to TRBJ2-7; 8 bases align to TRBD1. This CDR3 comprises 12 residues. V trimming: 6 bases; J trimming: 6 bases; junction bases outside the gene matches: 4.

This clonotype has more than one count but fewer than ten. The chain carries TRBV20-1 and TRBJ2-3; D is uncertain. Looked up from germline, CDR1 is DFQATT and CDR2 is SNEGSKA (reference sequence). The CDR3 extends over 11 amino acids. The V end lost 6 bases, the J end lost 5 bases, and 9 bases lay between the germline ends. The CDR3 sequence: CSARVVDTQYF. The DNA of the CDR3 is TGCAGTGCGCGAGTGGTAGATACGCAGTATTTT.

The chain uses TRBV7-2 and TRBJ1-5; D not certain. The germline gives CDR1 SGHTA, CDR2 FQGNSA. Trimming shortened V by 3 bases and J by 4 bases, and 13 bases separated the two germline ends. This CDR3 spans 15 amino acids. CDR3 sequence reads: CASSFIVGLNQPQHF. The CDR3, as DNA: TGTGCCAGCAGCTTCATAGTCGGTCTTAATCAGCCCCAGCATTTT.

The chain links TRBV3-1 to TRBJ2-7, with 11 bases aligning to TRBD1. In germline, CDR1 is LGHDT, CDR2 YNNKEL (reference sequence). CDR3 length: 18 residues. The ends lost 0 bases at V and 7 bases at J; junction bases unmatched: 14. The CDR3 here is CASSQDGLLWTGGAEQYF. DNA of the CDR3: TGTGCCAGCAGCCAAGACGGGCTGTTGTGGACAGGGGGCGCGGAGCAGTACTTC.

There are a few counts of this clonotype. The chain joins TRBV11-2 to TRBJ1-2; D is unresolved. Between the trimmed V and J ends, which lost 7 bases and 6 bases, there was a span of 12 bases. This CDR3 is built from 12 residues. Per germline, CDR1 SGHAT and CDR2 FQNNGV. The DNA of the CDR3 is TGTGCCAGCACCTCAGTCGGTAATGGCTACACCTTC. Protein sequence: CASTSVGNGYTF.